This T cell receptor beta chain was found in a study of cytomegalovirus exposure and HLA in healthy donors. Study outcomes and limitations: Exclusion as indistinguishable affected some V segments, including TRBV6-2 and TRBV6-3. Presence/absence analysis assumed near-uniform sequencing depth across donors. A prior analysis recorded that most TCR beta V segments were productive about 87% or about 30% of the time.

CDR1 MGHDK and CDR2 SYGVNS come from the germline V gene. CDR3 length: 16 amino acids. With 4 bases clipped from V and 5 bases from J, the junction kept 11 bases outside the gene matches. This PCR relied on a set of 60 Vbeta primers and 13 Jbeta primers. As originally analysed: Later, an analysis found around 80 million unique TCR beta chains, and about 10 million of these were shared. Here immunoSEQ multiplex PCR was the method, and the copy in TCRdb shows in-frame clones only, minus some. The DNA was the basis for D and trimming; V, J and clone size are from that table. The sample contains around 230,000 clones, 75% to 80% of which appear only once. This clone was picked up a small number of times. What it recognizes is unknown.

The specimen was PBMCs. The V and J genes are TRBV25-1 and TRBJ1-5, with 7 bases fitting TRBD1. The clonotype was recovered from a male donor in good health and CMV-seronegative. The DNA for the CDR3 is TGTGCCAGCAGTGGAGGACAGGACAGACGGGATCAGCCCCAGCATTTT. Residues: CASSGGQDRRDQPQHF.